These T cell receptor beta chains were read from a single sample in a study of T cell responses to AZD1222 COVID-19 vaccine. Method: immunoSEQ multiplex PCR; TCRdb's copy keeps in-frame clones and lacks some. Of around 130,000 clones in the sample, about 94% were seen once. The sequences come from peripheral blood, collected on day 0 of AZD1222 vaccination. These receptors were obtained from an adult in good health. CDR3s include the opening cysteine and the closing phenylalanine or tryptophan. D genes are given only for firm matches. The size field is filled for only some rows; it gives once, few, many or a size class.

j_call d_call clone_size v_call cdr3_nt cdr3_aa
TRBJ2-7 . . TRBV5-6 TGTGCCAGCAGCTTGGGGGCGGGGGCACCCTACGAGCAGTACTTC CASSLGAGAPYEQYF
TRBJ2-7 . . TRBV18 TGTGCCAGCTCACTACTCGACCTAAACGAGCAGTACTTC CASSLLDLNEQYF
TRBJ2-3 . . TRBV7-6 TGTGCCAGCAGCCTGGACCCTATAGGGGGAGATACGCAGTATTTT CASSLDPIGGDTQYF
TRBJ1-2 . . TRBV29-1 TGCAGCGTTGTAACAGACGTCTATGGCTACACCTTC CSVVTDVYGYTF
TRBJ1-6 . once TRBV19 TGTGCCAGTAGGAGGGGGGCATCTAATAATTCACCCCTCCACTTT CASRRGASNNSPLHF
TRBJ2-5 . . TRBV10-3 TGTGCCATCAGTGAGTCGTGGAGGTCTGGCCAAGAGACCCAGTACTTC CAISESWRSGQETQYF
TRBJ2-2 . . TRBV19 TGTGCCAGTAGGAGCAGGGGGAACACCGGGGAGCTGTTTTTT CASRSRGNTGELFF
TRBJ2-1 . . TRBV20-1 TGCAGTGCTAACCAGGGAACGGAGCAGTTCTTC CSANQGTEQFF
TRBJ2-1 TRBD2 . TRBV7-2 TGTGCCAGCAGTCACGAGGGGAGGGTATGGTATGAGCAGTTCTTC CASSHEGRVWYEQFF
TRBJ2-5 . . TRBV4-1 TGCGCCAGCAGCCCGAGGGCAGGACACCAACAAGAGACCCAGTACTTC CASSPRAGHQQETQYF
TRBJ1-5 TRBD1 . TRBV19 TGTGCCAGTAGTCCATCCGGGACAGGGGGGTTGAGCAATCAGCCCCAGCATTTT CASSPSGTGGLSNQPQHF
TRBJ1-1 TRBD1 . TRBV30 TGTGCCTGGAGTCAGGGGACAGGGGGAACTGAAGCTTTCTTT CAWSQGTGGTEAFF
TRBJ2-4 TRBD1 . TRBV5-1 TGCGCCAGCAGCTTGGCAGACAGGGCATGGGCCAAAAACATTCAGTACTTC CASSLADRAWAKNIQYF
TRBJ2-3 TRBD2 . TRBV11-2 TGTGCCAGCAGCCCAGCGGGGGAGGGAGATACGCAGTATTTT CASSPAGEGDTQYF
TRBJ2-2 TRBD1 once TRBV9 TGTGCCAGCAGCGTAAGGGGACAGGGGACCGGGGAGCTGTTTTTT CASSVRGQGTGELFF
TRBJ1-1 . once TRBV7-9 TGTGCCAGCAGCTTAGCCTCAGGGGCGACTGAAGCTTTCTTT CASSLASGATEAFF
TRBJ1-2 . . TRBV11-2 TGTGCCAGCAGCCCGAGGGGGGGCATCCATGGCTACACCTTC CASSPRGGIHGYTF
TRBJ1-1 . . TRBV5-1 TGCGCCAGCAGCTTGGGGCAGGCGAACACTGAAGCTTTCTTT CASSLGQANTEAFF
TRBJ1-4 . . TRBV4-1 TGCGCCAGCAGCCGCTCCTTCCGAGAAAAACTGTTTTTT CASSRSFREKLFF
TRBJ1-1 . once TRBV9 TGTGCCAGCAGCGTAGAAGGAAACACTGAAGCTTTCTTT CASSVEGNTEAFF
TRBJ1-1 TRBD1 . TRBV4-1 TGCGCCAGCAGCCAACCTAGACAGGGGGCTACGTCGGCTTTCTTT CASSQPRQGATSAFF
TRBJ2-6 . . TRBV2 TGTGCCAGCAGCCCAGGGCCAGGGGTGGTATCTGGGGCCAACGTCCTGACTTTC CASSPGPGVVSGANVLTF
TRBJ1-4 . . TRBV7-9 TGTGCCAGCAGCTTAGATACTTCCATTGAAAAACTGTTTTTT CASSLDTSIEKLFF
TRBJ1-1 . . TRBV2 TGTGGGTGTATGAACACTGAAGCTTTCTTT CGCMNTEAFF
TRBJ2-7 . . TRBV19 TGTGCCAGTAGTGATTATGGCGGAAGCTCCTACGAGCAGTACTTC CASSDYGGSSYEQYF
TRBJ2-1 TRBD2 once TRBV14 TGTGCCAGCAGCCGGCTAGCGGGGGGCCGCGATGAGCAGTTCTTC CASSRLAGGRDEQFF
TRBJ2-7 . many TRBV14 TGTGCCAGCACGGGGGACGAGCAGTACTTC CASTGDEQYF
TRBJ2-3 . . TRBV6-6 TGTGCCAGCAGGATTGGAGATACGCAGTATTTT CASRIGDTQYF
TRBJ2-3 . once TRBV30 TGTGCCTTAGTCGGGGGTAGCTGGGGCACAGATACGCAGTATTTT CALVGGSWGTDTQYF
TRBJ1-6 . . TRBV3-1/TRBV3-2 TGTGCCAGCAGCCAAGTTCGGAGGTGGTCACCCCTCCACTTT CASSQVRRWSPLHF
TRBJ1-1 TRBD1 . TRBV19 TGTGCCAGTAGCTCAGGGGGCTCTGGCACTGAAGCTTTCTTT CASSSGGSGTEAFF
TRBJ1-1 . . TRBV5-1 TGCGCCAGCAGCTCCCGGACTGTAAACACTGAAGCTTTCTTT CASSSRTVNTEAFF
TRBJ1-4 TRBD1 . TRBV5-1 TGCGCCAGCAGCTCCCAGGGGGCAACTAATGAAAAACTGTTTTTT CASSSQGATNEKLFF
TRBJ1-1 TRBD1 . TRBV5-1 TGCGCCAGCAGCGCCCGGGACAGGGGGTTAGCTTTCTTT CASSARDRGLAFF
TRBJ1-1 . . TRBV11-2 TGTGCCAGCAGCTTATCTGCGGGCCCTGAAGCTTTCTTT CASSLSAGPEAFF
TRBJ2-7 TRBD1 . TRBV5-1 TGCGCCAGCAGCCGACAGGGCGGCGGGCAGTACTTC CASSRQGGGQYF
TRBJ2-1 TRBD1 . TRBV5-1 TGCGCCAGCCAAGACAGGGGAACCTACAATGAGCAGTTCTTC CASQDRGTYNEQFF
TRBJ2-7 TRBD1 . TRBV6-5 TGTGCCAGCAGACTCACAGGGGAGTCCTACGAGCAGTACTTC CASRLTGESYEQYF
TRBJ1-4 . . TRBV7-2 TGTGCCAGCAGTCAACCGGGACCGGGAAAACTGTTTTTT CASSQPGPGKLFF
TRBJ2-3 . . TRBV7-2 TGTGCCAGCAGCCATGGGGGCGCGGATACGCAGTATTTT CASSHGGADTQYF
TRBJ2-6 . . TRBV18 TGTGCCAGCTCACCTTCGGGGACTGGGGCCAACGTCCTGACTTTC CASSPSGTGANVLTF
TRBJ2-5 . . TRBV5-6 TGTGCCAGCAGCTTGGGATCAGAGACCCAGTACTTC CASSLGSETQYF
TRBJ2-3 . . TRBV27 TGTGCCAGCAGTTTAGAAAGGGGCCCACAGTATTTT CASSLERGPQYF
TRBJ1-2 . . TRBV15 TGTGCCACCAGCAGAGAGGGGATAAACTATGGCTACACCTTC CATSREGINYGYTF
TRBJ1-5 . . TRBV7-2 TGTGCCAGCAGCTCTCCGCCGGGACTGCCCAATCAGCCCCAGCATTTT CASSSPPGLPNQPQHF
TRBJ1-2 . . TRBV5-6 TGTGCCAGCAGCTTTCTCGAGGGGCACTATGGCTACACCTTC CASSFLEGHYGYTF
TRBJ1-5 . once TRBV15 TGTGCCACCAGGGAGGCAGGGAATCAGCCCCAGCATTTT CATREAGNQPQHF
TRBJ2-5 . . TRBV7-9 TGTGCCAGCAGCCCAACAGGGTATATCCAAGAGACCCAGTACTTC CASSPTGYIQETQYF
TRBJ1-6 TRBD1 . TRBV25-1 TGTGCCAGCAGTCGACAGGGCCCCGGGAATTCACCCCTCCACTTT CASSRQGPGNSPLHF
TRBJ2-1 TRBD1 . TRBV7-9 TGTGCCAGCAGCCCTACCGGGACAGGGGGCTTCAATGAGCAGTTCTTC CASSPTGTGGFNEQFF
TRBJ2-2 . . TRBV7-9 TGTGCCAGCAGCTTAGGGCCTCCCGGGGAGCTGTTTTTT CASSLGPPGELFF